These 16 T cell receptor beta chains were sequenced from one sample in a study of blood T cell repertoires in COVID-19. Libraries were prepared by immunoSEQ multiplex PCR; TCRdb keeps only in-frame clonotypes and omits some of them. The table has 200,000 to 250,000 clones, more than 75% seen once. Sequencing was performed on PBMCs or T cells enriched from blood (not recorded which). The source is a woman between 50 and 59 years old who had recovered from COVID-19.

The V call is TRBV5-6, the J call TRBJ1-4; no definite D call. Between the trimmed V and J ends, which lost 3 bases and 3 bases, there was a span of 12 bases. Germline lookup yields CDR1 SGHDT and CDR2 YYEEEE. This CDR3 is 15 amino acids long. As DNA, the CDR3 is TGTGCCAGCAGCTGGATGGGGAGACCTAATGAAAAACTGTTTTTT. Protein product: CASSWMGRPNEKLFF.

The rearrangement links TRBV28 to TRBJ2-7; tentatively, D is TRBD1 (5 bases). Germline V CDR1 and CDR2: MDHEN, SYDVKM. This CDR3 has 12 amino acids. Trimming shortened V by 6 bases and J by 3 bases, and 9 bases separated the two germline ends. The CDR3 here is CASRITGYEQYF. DNA of the CDR3: TGTGCCAGCAGAATCACAGGCTACGAGCAGTACTTC.

The gene calls are TRBV18 and TRBJ1-5; 10 nucleotides match TRBD1. This CDR3 spans 18 amino acids. Germline V gene sequence: CDR1 KGHSH, CDR2 LQKENI. V was clipped by 1 base and J by 9 bases; unmatched bases: 15. The CDR3 protein is CASSPRGPGQGSESPQHF. CDR3 DNA: TGTGCCAGCTCACCACGGGGCCCGGGACAGGGGTCCGAATCGCCCCAGCATTTT.

The J gene is TRBJ2-4, the V gene TRBV30; 8 nucleotides match TRBD2. The CDR3 covers 17 residues. V lost 5 bases to trimming and J lost 1 base; unmatched junction nucleotides: 13. CDR1 is GTSNPN and CDR2 is SVGIG in the germline V gene (reference sequence). The CDR3 DNA follows: TGTGCCTGGGGGGCGGGAGGACTATTACGGGCCAAAAACATTCAGTACTTC. It codes for CAWGAGGLLRAKNIQYF.

CDR3 residues: CAISESDWYSYEQYF. In DNA form, the CDR3 reads TGTGCCATCAGTGAGTCAGACTGGTACTCCTACGAGCAGTACTTC. The chain links TRBV10-3 to TRBJ2-7; unclear D gene. The length of the CDR3 is 15 residues. Germline V CDR1 and CDR2: ENHRY, SYGVKD. V lost 0 bases to trimming and J lost 0 bases, with 9 bases between them.

The chain couples TRBV11-3 to TRBJ1-1; 7 bases match TRBD1. This CDR3 has 12 amino acids. The trim removed 7 bases at V and 5 bases at J, leaving 4 bases unmatched. Germline-derived CDR1 and CDR2 are SGHNT and YENEEA. DNA for the CDR3: TGTGCCAGCAACTCAGGGGGAACTGAAGCTTTCTTT. It codes for CASNSGGTEAFF.

The chain recombines TRBV7-2 with TRBJ1-2, with D possibly being TRBD1 (6 bases). This CDR3 spans 15 amino acids. Germline loops: CDR1 SGHTA, CDR2 FQGNSA. Trimming pared 1 base from V and 5 bases from J, leaving 14 bases between. For the CDR3, the DNA is TGTGCCAGCAGCTTAGACCCGACAGGCCTGTATGGCTACACCTTC. The encoded protein is CASSLDPTGLYGYTF.

V gene TRBV9 combines with J gene TRBJ2-3; 8 nucleotides line up with TRBD2. Trimming removed 3 bases from V and 8 bases from J; junction bases left unmatched: 11. From germline, CDR1 is SGDLS and CDR2 YYNGEE. The CDR3 extends over 15 amino acids. This chain's CDR3 is CASSAGSGGRGTQYF. For the CDR3, the DNA is TGTGCCAGCAGCGCCGGGTCGGGGGGGCGCGGTACGCAGTATTTT.

V usage is TRBV7-8 and J usage is TRBJ1-6, with 10 bases that match TRBD1. Germline V gene lookup returns CDR1 SGHVS and CDR2 FQNEAQ. The CDR3 loop spans 16 amino acids. The junction had 6 bases not matched to a gene; V was cut back by 5 bases and J by 5 bases. CDR3 sequence: CASSPRTGGNNSPLHF. The CDR3 bases are TGTGCCAGCAGCCCTCGGACAGGGGGGAATAATTCACCCCTCCACTTT.

This chain links TRBV3-1 (or the pseudogene TRBV3-2) with TRBJ2-1; TRBD2 matches 9 bases. The CDR3 is 14 residues long. The trim removed 4 bases at V and 10 bases at J, leaving 8 bases unmatched. CDR1 and CDR2 from the germline V gene are LGHDT and YNNKEL (reference sequence). The CDR3 DNA is TGTGCCAGCAGCCGGCCTAGCGGGGCGGGCGAGCAGTTCTTC. It encodes CASSRPSGAGEQFF.

This chain connects TRBV7-2 to TRBJ1-1; 8 bases map to TRBD1. J lost 3 bases, V lost 1 base, and 4 bases had no gene match. Per the germline V gene, CDR1 is SGHTA and CDR2 is FQGNSA. The CDR3 sequence is 15 residues long. This CDR3 reads CASSLGTGWDTEAFF. The CDR3 region has the DNA TGTGCCAGCAGCTTAGGGACAGGGTGGGACACTGAAGCTTTCTTT. Full variable domain (missing parts from reference TRBV7-2 and TRBJ1-1): GAGVSQSPSNKVTEKGKDVELRCDPISGHTALYWYRQSLGQGLEFLIYFQGNSAPDKSGLPSDRFSAERTGGSVSTLTIQRTQQEDSAVYLCASSLGTGWDTEAFFGQGTRLTVV.

The chain combines TRBV7-3 with TRBJ2-7; the D gene is possibly TRBD1 (5 bases). In germline, CDR1 is SGHTA, CDR2 FQGTGA. V lost 4 bases, J lost 3 bases, and 25 bases lay in between. This CDR3 has 18 amino acids. Written as DNA, the CDR3 is TGTGCCAGCAGCTCTACTGAGTCGCCCCAGGGCCCGAACTACGAGCAGTACTTC. This gives the protein CASSSTESPQGPNYEQYF.

The rearrangement links TRBV7-2 to TRBJ1-5, with D tentatively TRBD1 (5 bases). Germline V gene sequence: CDR1 SGHTA, CDR2 FQGNSA. The V and J ends lost 7 bases and 2 bases respectively, with 15 bases between them. There are 15 residues in the CDR3. The DNA of the CDR3 is TGTGCCAGCACGTTCATCACGGGGGGCAATCAGCCCCAGCATTTT. Its translation is CASTFITGGNQPQHF.

The CDR3 sequence: CASSGKRWDGYTF. The DNA of the CDR3 is TGTGCCAGCAGTGGGAAGCGGTGGGATGGCTACACCTTC. This chain uses TRBV2 with TRBJ1-2; D uncertain. V gave up 4 bases and J gave up 6 bases, with 12 bases separating them. CDR3 length: 13 residues. In germline, CDR1 is SNHLY, CDR2 FYNNEI.

The rearrangement joins TRBV28 to TRBJ1-2; no clear D gene. Germline-derived CDR1 and CDR2 are MDHEN and SYDVKM. The CDR3 has 14 amino acids. V lost 3 bases and J lost 8, with 16 bases in between. The CDR3 reads CASSLGLGGPGYTF. The CDR3 region has the DNA TGTGCCAGCAGTTTGGGTCTGGGAGGCCCGGGCTACACCTTC.

This chain connects TRBV3-1 (or the pseudogene TRBV3-2) to TRBJ1-4, with D possibly being TRBD1 (6 bases). Germline V CDR1 and CDR2: LGHDT, YNNKEL (reference sequence). The V gene lost 4 bases and the J gene lost 2 bases, with 17 bases spanning the gap. The CDR3 spans 17 residues. The CDR3 here is CASSLPGGGRTNEKLFF. The CDR3 bases are TGTGCCAGCAGCCTCCCCGGCGGGGGGCGGACTAATGAAAAACTGTTTTTT.